This T cell receptor (beta chain) emerged from a study of identical twins. Study findings and constraints: Out-of-frame alpha sequences shared by twins showed excess low generation probability.

Germline CDR1 reads LNHDA; CDR2 reads SQIVND (reference sequence). This CDR3 region has 13 residues. The V end was cut by 3 bases, the J end by 4 bases, with 7 bases between. This clonotype was detected a few times. Its specificity is unknown. TCRdb itself ran the 5' RACE reads through MiXCR, one entry per CDR3 protein. Of 1.5 million or so distinct CDR3 sequences in the sample, roughly a third are singletons; the top ten hold around 0.3%. V gene TRBV19 combines with J gene TRBJ1-5; D unclear. The sequencing input was cord blood. The clonotype comes from a newborn girl in good health. CDR3 coding DNA: TGTGCCAGTAGTATTTCGGGGAATCAGCCCCAGCATTTT. Encoded protein: CASSISGNQPQHF.